This paragraph reports one T cell receptor beta chain. Its matching antigen is unknown. It was with 60 Vbeta and 13 Jbeta primers that the PCR ran. The data were produced by immunoSEQ multiplex PCR, yet TCRdb's version contains in-frame clones alone and is incomplete. The sample records more than 90,000 clones, about 80% being singletons. This sample is drawn from a study of cytomegalovirus exposure and HLA in healthy donors. Study-wide background: An earlier analysis found around 120 million unique TCR beta sequences from approximately 200 million T cells. Of all 400 or so donors who were genotyped, around 82% belonged to the Caucasian-associated ancestry cluster.

Whole-study results and caveats: DRB1 showed the most TCR associations and HLA-C the fewest in a later analysis, as rates varied by HLA locus.

The ends were cut back, 4 bases at V and 3 bases at J, with 18 bases in the middle. This CDR3 region has 16 residues. CDR1 and CDR2 from the germline V gene are SGHTA and FQGNSA. This sequence originates from a woman in her sixties or seventies in good health and CMV-seronegative. The chain links TRBV7-2 to TRBJ1-2; D unresolved. The sequenced sample was PBMCs. Written as DNA, the CDR3 is TGTGCCAGCAGCTGGAGCTGGCAAGAAATACACTATGGCTACACCTTC. It yields the protein CASSWSWQEIHYGYTF.